The 17 T cell receptor beta chains given below trace back to one sample, sequenced in a study of blood T cell repertoires in COVID-19. Sequencing was performed with immunoSEQ multiplex PCR; in TCRdb, only in-frame clones are kept and a portion is missing. Here the sample spans approximately 200,000 clones, almost 90% being singletons. Sequences were obtained from peripheral blood. The source is a man between 18 and 29 years old with active or convalescent COVID-19.

The rearrangement uses TRBV24-1 and TRBJ1-5, with 10 positions matching TRBD1. The V and J ends lost 4 bases and 7 bases, in that order; junction bases with no gene match: 9. The V gene's germline CDR1 is KGHDR and CDR2 SFDVKD. The CDR3 consists of 16 residues. CDR3 in amino acids: CATSEAGTGERQPQHF. The CDR3 region has the DNA TGTGCCACCAGTGAGGCCGGGACAGGGGAAAGGCAGCCCCAGCATTTT.

This clone occurred a few times. The chain couples TRBV30 to TRBJ1-1, with D unresolved. This CDR3 contains 13 residues. V gave up 0 bases and J gave up 4 bases, with 9 bases separating them. From germline, CDR1 is GTSNPN and CDR2 SVGIG (reference sequence). The CDR3 region is CAWSVMTGTEAFF. Here the CDR3 DNA reads TGTGCCTGGAGTGTAATGACGGGCACTGAAGCTTTCTTT. Based on the CDR3 plus reference TRBV30 and TRBJ1-1, the full variable domain is SQTIHQWPATLVQPVGSPLSLECTVEGTSNPNLYWYRQAAGRGLQLLFYSVGIGQISSEVPQNLSASRPQDRQFILSSKKLLLSDSGFYLCAWSVMTGTEAFFGQGTRLTVV.

This chain connects TRBV6-1 to TRBJ1-1, with 10 bases matching TRBD1. Germline values: CDR1 MNHNS, CDR2 SASEGT. There are 15 residues in the CDR3. J lost 4 bases, V lost 3 bases, and 5 bases had no gene match. The CDR3 DNA reads TGTGCCAGCAGTGAGCGACAGGGGGCGGCCACTGAAGCTTTCTTT. It translates to CASSERQGAATEAFF.

Details on this clone: The conserved phenylalanine or tryptophan is not found at the CDR3 terminus, so this likely reflects a read error. The limits of the CDR3 on the DNA are not certain, so only TCRdb's listed CDR3 is given. The gene calls are TRBV20-1 and TRBJ1-4; the tabulated D call, TRBD1, remains unverified against the DNA. Looked up from germline, CDR1 is DFQATT and CDR2 is SNEGSKA (reference sequence). The CDR3 is 9 amino acids in total, end residues counted. The CDR3 protein is CLWTTVPFS.

This chain joins TRBV6-2 or TRBV6-3 and TRBJ1-1, with 7 nucleotides matching TRBD1. Per germline, CDR1 MNHEY and CDR2 SVGEGT. The CDR3 has 15 amino acids. V trimming: 6 bases; J trimming: 1 base; junction bases outside the gene matches: 8. The chain's CDR3 is CASSPYRDRNTEAFF. The CDR3 region has the DNA TGTGCCAGCAGCCCGTACCGGGACAGGAACACTGAAGCTTTCTTT.

V usage is TRBV30 and J usage is TRBJ2-7, with 9 bases fitting TRBD2. J lost 4 bases, V lost 7 bases, and 14 bases had no gene match. CDR1 and CDR2 from the germline V gene are GTSNPN and SVGIG (reference sequence). The CDR3 has 15 amino acids. CDR3 in DNA: TGTGCCTCAGGGCCCCGCGGGAGGGAGAGATACGAGCAGTACTTC. Translated: CASGPRGRERYEQYF.

The chain uses TRBV5-1 and TRBJ2-5, with 8 bases lining up with TRBD1. The CDR3 loop spans 14 amino acids. With V trimmed by 4 bases and J by 1 base, 3 bases remained unmatched. Germline CDR1 is SGHRS and CDR2 is YFSETQ. Written as DNA, the CDR3 is TGCGCCAGCAGCCAAGGGACAGGCCAAGAGACCCAGTACTTC. Translation gives CASSQGTGQETQYF.

V is TRBV19 and J is TRBJ2-2; D not resolved. The CDR3 totals 13 residues. V shed 7 bases and J shed 6 bases, with 12 bases lying between them. The germline V gene has CDR1 LNHDA and CDR2 SQIVND (reference sequence). The CDR3 nucleotides read TGTGCCAGTACCAGATCTAGAGCCGGGGAGCTGTTTTTT. Translated: CASTRSRAGELFF. Looking up the rest from reference TRBV19 and TRBJ2-2 gives the full variable domain: DGGITQSPKYLFRKEGQNVTLSCEQNLNHDAMYWYRQDPGQGLRLIYYSQIVNDFQKGDIAEGYSVSREKKESFPLTVTSAQKNPTAFYLCASTRSRAGELFFGEGSRLTVL.

This clone was recorded once. The genes are TRBV7-7 and TRBJ1-5; no reliable D call. CDR3 length equals 13 residues. The germline CDR1 and CDR2 sequences are SSHAT and FNYEAQ (reference sequence). With 3 bases removed from V and 4 bases from J, the gap between germline ends came to 7 bases. The CDR3: CASSLQENQPQHF. Here the CDR3 DNA reads TGTGCCAGCAGCTTGCAGGAAAATCAGCCCCAGCATTTT.

The J gene is TRBJ2-4, the V gene TRBV18; TRBD2 aligns across 11 bases. With 3 bases clipped from V and 9 bases from J, the junction kept 7 bases outside the gene matches. This CDR3 comprises 15 residues. CDR1 and CDR2 (germline): KGHSH, LQKENI. CDR3 nucleotide sequence: TGTGCCAGCTCACCTACTAGCGGGAGTTGGGTCATTCAGTACTTC. It yields the protein CASSPTSGSWVIQYF.

This clone showed up just once. V is TRBV5-4 and J is TRBJ2-2, with TRBD2 identical over 12 bases. This CDR3 is built from 18 residues. V was pared by 4 bases and J by 6 bases, with 13 bases of the junction left unmatched. From germline, CDR1 is SGHNT and CDR2 YYREEE (reference sequence). The CDR3 region is CASSPPGVASGRAGELFF. As DNA, the CDR3 is TGTGCCAGCAGCCCTCCCGGGGTGGCTAGCGGGAGGGCCGGGGAGCTGTTTTTT.

The rearrangement uses TRBV5-5 and TRBJ2-7; D unclear. CDR3 size: 13 residues. CDR1 SGHKS and CDR2 YYEKEE come from the germline V gene (reference sequence). The V end was cut by 0 bases, the J end by 4 bases, with 8 bases between. CDR3 sequence: CASSLDQVYEQYF. The CDR3 DNA follows: TGTGCCAGCAGCTTGGATCAGGTATACGAGCAGTACTTC.

V usage is TRBV6-5 and J usage is TRBJ1-2, with TRBD1 as a possible D gene (6 bases). V shed 5 bases and J shed 0 bases, with 13 bases lying between them. CDR3 length: 15 amino acids. Germline V gene data show CDR1 as MNHEY and CDR2 as SVGAGI. The CDR3 protein is CASSPWDTSNYGYTF. The CDR3 DNA reads as TGTGCCAGCAGTCCATGGGACACTTCTAACTATGGCTACACCTTC.

This chain uses TRBV19 with TRBJ1-1, with 8 bases lining up with TRBD1. Germline trimming cut 5 bases from V and 2 bases from J; bases unmatched to any gene: 13. Germline CDR1 is LNHDA and CDR2 is SQIVND (reference sequence). The CDR3 consists of 17 residues. The CDR3 sequence is CASSRRDRKGTNTEAFF. The CDR3 DNA follows: TGTGCCAGTAGTCGGCGGGACAGGAAGGGGACTAACACTGAAGCTTTCTTT. Complete variable domain (other parts from reference TRBV19 and TRBJ1-1): DGGITQSPKYLFRKEGQNVTLSCEQNLNHDAMYWYRQDPGQGLRLIYYSQIVNDFQKGDIAEGYSVSREKKESFPLTVTSAQKNPTAFYLCASSRRDRKGTNTEAFFGQGTRLTVV.

The chain recombines TRBV3-1 (or the pseudogene TRBV3-2) with TRBJ2-7, with 9 nucleotides matching TRBD2. After removal of 1 base from V and 4 bases from J, the junction contained 14 bases not matched to a gene. CDR1 is LGHDT, CDR2 YNNKEL, per germline (reference sequence). The CDR3 is 18 residues long. The CDR3 region has the DNA TGTGCCAGCAGCCAAGGGGTAGGTAGCGGGAGACTTTCTTACGAGCAGTACTTC. As protein: CASSQGVGSGRLSYEQYF.

The rearrangement joins TRBV27 to TRBJ2-2, with 13 positions matching TRBD2. The CDR3 has 16 amino acids. Losses at the gene ends were 5 bases for V and 7 bases for J; bases not matched to a gene: 7. Germline-derived CDR1 and CDR2 are MNHEY and SMNVEV (reference sequence). As DNA, the CDR3 is TGTGCCAGCAGTCCACGACTAGCGGGAGGTCACGGGGAGCTGTTTTTT. Protein: CASSPRLAGGHGELFF.

This clone showed up just a few times. The chain employs TRBV7-2 and TRBJ1-1; 7 bases are a match to TRBD1. V lost 4 bases, J lost 0 bases, and 8 bases stayed unmatched. Germline V CDR1 and CDR2: SGHTA, FQGNSA. The CDR3 is made up of 16 amino acids. The CDR3 bases are TGTGCCAGCAGCTATCGAGGGGGCTCCATGAACACTGAAGCTTTCTTT. It specifies CASSYRGGSMNTEAFF. The variable domain in full, completed from reference TRBV7-2 and TRBJ1-1, reads GAGVSQSPSNKVTEKGKDVELRCDPISGHTALYWYRQSLGQGLEFLIYFQGNSAPDKSGLPSDRFSAERTGGSVSTLTIQRTQQEDSAVYLCASSYRGGSMNTEAFFGQGTRLTVV.